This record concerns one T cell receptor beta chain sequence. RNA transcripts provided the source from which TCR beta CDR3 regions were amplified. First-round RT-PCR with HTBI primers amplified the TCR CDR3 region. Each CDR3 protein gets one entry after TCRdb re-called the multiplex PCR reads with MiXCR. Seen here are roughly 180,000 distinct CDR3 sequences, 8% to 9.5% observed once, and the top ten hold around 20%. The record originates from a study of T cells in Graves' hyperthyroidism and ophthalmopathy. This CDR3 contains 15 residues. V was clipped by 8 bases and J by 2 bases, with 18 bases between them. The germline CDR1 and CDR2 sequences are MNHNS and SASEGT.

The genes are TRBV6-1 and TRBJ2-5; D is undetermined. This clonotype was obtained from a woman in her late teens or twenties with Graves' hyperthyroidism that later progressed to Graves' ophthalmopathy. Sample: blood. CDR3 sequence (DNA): TGTGCCAGCGGCCCCGGATTGAGCGATCAAGAGACCCAGTACTTC. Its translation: CASGPGLSDQETQYF.